The sequence of this T cell receptor beta chain was determined in a study of shared clonotypes between healthy human individuals. In the authors' workflow: ImmunoSEQ output held junction-only sequences without quality scores, so filtering differed. Produced via immunoSEQ multiplex PCR; TCRdb's table is partial and in-frame only. That table is the source of V, J and clone size, and D and trimming were worked out from the DNA. This sample yields some 200,000 clones, of which about 93% are seen a single time; 0.067% belongs to the top ten. General study findings and limits: Several donors showed sharing of about 4.6% of naive CD4 clonotypes.

Regarding this clone: The antigen remains unidentified.

The CDR3 consists of 14 residues. The germline gives CDR1 SEHNR, CDR2 FQNEAQ (reference sequence). V was shortened by 6 bases and J by 0 bases, with 12 bases between the two germline ends. The chain has TRBV7-9 and TRBJ2-7; perhaps TRBD2 as D (5 bases). This clonotype was obtained from a woman in her thirties in good health. The sequenced material came from naive CD4+ T cells sorted from blood. The subset here: CD45RA+ positively selected. CDR3 residues: CASRLQSGSYEQYF. The CDR3 coding sequence is TGTGCCAGCAGGTTACAAAGCGGCTCCTACGAGCAGTACTTC.